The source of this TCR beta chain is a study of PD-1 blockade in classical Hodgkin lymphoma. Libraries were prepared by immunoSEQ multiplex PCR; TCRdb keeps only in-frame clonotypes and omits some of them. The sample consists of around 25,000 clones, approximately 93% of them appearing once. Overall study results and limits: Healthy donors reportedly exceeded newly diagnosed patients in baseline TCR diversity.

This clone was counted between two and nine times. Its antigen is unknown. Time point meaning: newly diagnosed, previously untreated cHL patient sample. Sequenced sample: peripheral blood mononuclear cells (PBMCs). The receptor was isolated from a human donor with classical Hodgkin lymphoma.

DNA of the CDR3: TGCGCCAGCAGCCAGCGACAGGGAGCGCGAGAGACCCAGTACTTC. Amino acids: CASSQRQGARETQYF. J is TRBJ2-5 and V is TRBV4-3, with 7 positions matching TRBD1. This CDR3 has 15 amino acids. CDR1 and CDR2 from the germline V gene are LGHNA and YSLEER. J gave up 4 bases and V 3 bases, and 8 bases lay outside the gene matches.